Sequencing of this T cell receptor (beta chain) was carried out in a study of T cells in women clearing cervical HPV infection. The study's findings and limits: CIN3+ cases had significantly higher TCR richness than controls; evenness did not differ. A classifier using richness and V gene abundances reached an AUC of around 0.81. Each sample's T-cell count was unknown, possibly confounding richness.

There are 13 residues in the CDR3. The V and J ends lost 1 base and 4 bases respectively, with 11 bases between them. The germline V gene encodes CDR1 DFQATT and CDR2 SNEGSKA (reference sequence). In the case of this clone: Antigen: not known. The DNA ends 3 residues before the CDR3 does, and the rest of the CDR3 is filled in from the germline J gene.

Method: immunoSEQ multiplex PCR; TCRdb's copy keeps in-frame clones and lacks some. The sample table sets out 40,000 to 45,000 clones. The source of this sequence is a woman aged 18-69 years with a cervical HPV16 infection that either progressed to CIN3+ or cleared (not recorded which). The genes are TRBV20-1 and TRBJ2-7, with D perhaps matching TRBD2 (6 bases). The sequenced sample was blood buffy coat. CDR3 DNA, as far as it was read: TGCAGTGCTAGAGGGGACTTTTCGTACGAG. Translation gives CSARGDFSYE. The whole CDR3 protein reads CSARGDFSYEQYF.